Each of the 5 T cell receptor beta chains below was sequenced from the same sample in a study of memory CD4+ T cells and cytomegalovirus serostatus. Data came from immunoSEQ multiplex PCR; TCRdb stores just in-frame clones and leaves some out. This sample has some 50,000 clones, with around 78% found just once. Single viable CD3+CD4+CD8-CD45RO+ cells were sorted as the memory CD4+ T cells. Input material: memory CD4+ T cells from blood. The source of these receptors is an adult in good health and CMV-seronegative.

The gene calls are TRBV4-3 and TRBJ2-6; no clear D gene. V was shortened by 0 bases and J by 0 bases, with 9 bases between the two germline ends. This CDR3 region has 17 residues. Germline V gene data show CDR1 as LGHNA and CDR2 as YSLEER. The CDR3 sequence: CASSQDLQNSGANVLTF. CDR3 nucleotide sequence: TGCGCCAGCAGCCAAGATCTTCAGAACTCTGGGGCCAACGTCCTGACTTTC.

The CDR3, as DNA: TGTGCCAGCAGCCCATTAGGAGGGGGGATTAAAGAGACCCAGTACTTC. This codes for CASSPLGGGIKETQYF. This chain links TRBV7-2 with TRBJ2-5; D might be TRBD1 or TRBD2, each matching 6 bases. The CDR3 is 16 residues long. The ends were cut back, 5 bases at V and 3 bases at J, with 19 bases in the middle. Germline V CDR1 and CDR2: SGHTA, FQGNSA.

This chain connects TRBV11-1 to TRBJ2-3, with D perhaps given as TRBD1 or TRBD2 (5 bases each). The CDR3 is 16 residues long. V shed 6 bases and J shed 3 bases, with 19 bases lying between them. Germline CDR1 and CDR2: SGHAT and FQDESV (reference sequence). The CDR3 sequence: CASSHEGIKQTDTQYF. In DNA form, the CDR3 reads TGTGCCAGCAGTCATGAGGGGATTAAGCAGACAGATACGCAGTATTTT.

V gene TRBV6-6 combines with J gene TRBJ1-5; 7 bases fit TRBD1. CDR1 is MNHNY and CDR2 is SVGAGI in the germline V gene (reference sequence). The V segment lost 2 bases and the J segment 7 bases; nucleotides outside the gene matches: 5. The CDR3 consists of 14 residues. CDR3 sequence reads: CASSYAGGRQPQHF. The CDR3 DNA sequence: TGTGCCAGCAGTTACGCAGGGGGGAGGCAGCCCCAGCATTTT.

The genes are TRBV28 and TRBJ1-2; maybe TRBD1 (6 bases). V lost 8 bases, J lost 4 bases, and 14 bases lay in between. CDR3 length: 13 amino acids. Germline assignment: CDR1 MDHEN and CDR2 SYDVKM. This chain's CDR3 is CASGITGLYGYTF. In DNA, the CDR3 is TGTGCCAGCGGGATAACAGGGCTCTATGGCTACACCTTC.